The rows below give T cell receptor beta chains drawn from one sample of a study of T cells in Graves' hyperthyroidism and ophthalmopathy. From the multiplex PCR reads, TCRdb called clonotypes with MiXCR, one entry per CDR3 protein. This sample yields about 500,000 distinct CDR3 sequences, of which approximately 14% are seen a single time; 17% belongs to the top ten. Sequencing was performed on blood. The receptors originated from a woman between 18 and 29 years old with Graves' hyperthyroidism. Both conserved end residues are part of each CDR3. The D gene is left open where the match is weak. Expanded clones are given a class, and other clones once, few, many or no size at all.

>many|.|TRBJ1-2|14|TRBV2
CASSPEDGPYGYTF
TGTGCCAGCAGTCCAGAGGACGGTCCTTATGGCTACACCTTC
>few|.|TRBJ1-1|15|TRBV5-1
CASSLAEGMNTEAFF
TGCGCCAGCAGCTTGGCCGAAGGGATGAACACTGAAGCTTTCTTT
>few|TRBD2|TRBJ2-4|15|TRBV9
CASSDGTSVMNIQYF
TGTGCCAGCAGCGATGGGACTAGCGTGATGAACATTCAGTACTTC
>many|.|TRBJ1-5|15|TRBV3-1
CASSQGDLGARPQHF
TGTGCCAGCAGCCAAGGCGATTTGGGGGCCCGGCCCCAGCATTTT
>many|TRBD1|TRBJ1-3|16|TRBV20-1
CSATGTGAFSGNTIYF
TGCAGTGCTACCGGGACAGGGGCTTTCTCTGGAAACACCATATATTTT
>.|.|TRBJ1-1|14|TRBV19
CASRISEGPTEAFF
TGTGCCAGTAGAATCTCTGAAGGGCCCACTGAAGCTTTCTTT
>many|TRBD2|TRBJ2-1|16|TRBV12-3/TRBV12-4
CASSFAGEGLYNEQFF
TGTGCCAGCAGTTTCGCGGGAGAGGGGCTCTACAATGAGCAGTTCTTC
>many|.|TRBJ1-1|14|TRBV5-5
CASSLLDPNTEAFF
TGTGCCAGCAGCCTCTTAGACCCCAACACTGAAGCTTTCTTT
>many|.|TRBJ1-1|14|TRBV27
CASHAGSANTEAFF
TGTGCCTCCCATGCAGGGTCGGCGAACACTGAAGCTTTCTTT
>many|.|TRBJ1-4|16|TRBV12-3/TRBV12-4
CASSSSRGATNEKLFF
TGTGCCAGCAGTTCCTCCCGAGGGGCAACTAATGAAAAACTGTTTTTT
>.|.|TRBJ1-5|14|TRBV20-1
CSAITGGGSQPQHF
TGCAGTGCCATAACCGGGGGGGGCTCGCAGCCCCAGCATTTT
>many|.|TRBJ2-7|13|TRBV7-9
CASSSKQGREQYF
TGTGCCAGCAGCTCAAAGCAGGGACGCGAGCAGTACTTC
>many|TRBD2|TRBJ2-7|16|TRBV12-3/TRBV12-4
CASSSRGGRAKYEQYF
TGTGCCAGCAGTTCTCGTGGCGGGAGGGCCAAGTACGAGCAGTACTTC
>few|.|TRBJ1-4|13|TRBV7-3
CASSRAPSEKLFF
TGTGCCAGCAGCCGAGCCCCTAGTGAAAAACTGTTTTTT
>many|.|TRBJ1-1|12|TRBV5-1
CASSFKNTEAFF
TGCGCCAGCAGCTTCAAGAACACTGAAGCTTTCTTT
>many|.|TRBJ2-2|14|TRBV11-3
CASSPQGVGGELFF
TGTGCCAGCAGCCCACAGGGTGTCGGCGGGGAGCTGTTTTTT
>many|TRBD1|TRBJ1-4|13|TRBV12-5
CAGRDRNNEKLFF
TGTGCTGGGCGGGACAGGAATAATGAAAAACTGTTTTTT
>.|TRBD2|TRBJ2-3|14|TRBV13
CASSLREGQNTQYF
TGCGCCAGCAGCTTGAGGGAGGGCCAAAATACGCAGTATTTT
>many|TRBD2|TRBJ2-2|14|TRBV28
CASTPWGGSGELFF
TGTGCCAGCACTCCCTGGGGGGGTTCCGGGGAGCTGTTTTTT
>many|TRBD2|TRBJ2-1|12|TRBV30
CGGAGSYNEQFF
TGCGGGGGAGCGGGATCCTACAATGAGCAGTTCTTC
>.|TRBD2|TRBJ2-1|15|TRBV5-1
CASSHVGTRGNEQFF
TGCGCCAGCAGTCACGTCGGGACTAGGGGCAATGAGCAGTTCTTC
>few|.|TRBJ1-1|13|TRBV6-4
CASRRAVNAEAFF
TGTGCCAGCCGCAGGGCGGTGAACGCTGAAGCTTTCTTT
>many|.|TRBJ1-5|16|TRBV20-1
CSARDPDAMSNQPQHF
TGCAGTGCTAGAGACCCGGACGCGATGAGCAATCAGCCCCAGCATTTT
>.|.|TRBJ2-7|12|TRBV20-1
CSALGLANEQYF
TGCAGTGCACTTGGGCTAGCGAACGAGCAGTACTTC
>many|.|TRBJ1-6|22|TRBV30
CAWSRPSWTAHPISSYNSPLHF
TGTGCCTGGAGTCGACCGTCTTGGACTGCCCACCCCATTAGCTCCTATAATTCACCCCTCCACTTT
>few|.|TRBJ1-4|16|TRBV25-1
CASTGKLGGINEKLFF
TGTGCCAGCACGGGTAAATTAGGAGGGATTAATGAAAAACTGTTTTTT
>.|TRBD1|TRBJ2-7|14|TRBV20-1
CSAREGTGGHEQYF
TGCAGTGCTAGAGAAGGGACAGGGGGCCACGAGCAGTACTTC
>many|.|TRBJ2-2|19|TRBV3-1
CASSQPRIRGRTNTGELFF
TGTGCCAGCAGCCAGCCCCGTATAAGGGGACGAACGAACACCGGGGAGCTGTTTTTT
>.|TRBD1|TRBJ2-1|13|TRBV29-1
CSVGDRVHNEQFF
TGCAGCGTTGGGGACAGGGTCCACAATGAGCAGTTCTTC
>few|.|TRBJ1-1|13|TRBV29-1
CSVEAGADTEAFF
TGCAGCGTTGAGGCTGGGGCGGACACTGAAGCTTTCTTT
>.|.|TRBJ2-3|16|TRBV7-8
CASSTALRPLTDTQYF
TGTGCCAGCAGCACAGCTTTACGCCCGCTGACAGATACGCAGTATTTT
>many|TRBD1|TRBJ2-7|12|TRBV27
CASQGVSYEQYF
TGTGCCTCTCAGGGGGTTTCCTACGAGCAGTACTTC
>many|TRBD2|TRBJ2-1|18|TRBV15
CATSRDLAGGLVVSEQFF
TGTGCCACCAGCAGAGACCTAGCGGGAGGACTCGTAGTCTCTGAGCAGTTCTTC
>few|.|TRBJ2-7|16|TRBV27
CASSTLPTTPTYEQYF
TGTGCCAGCAGTACTCTCCCGACCACTCCTACCTACGAGCAGTACTTC
>many|.|TRBJ1-2|11|TRBV6-1
CASRRQGGYTF
TGTGCCAGCAGACGCCAGGGCGGCTACACCTTC
>many|TRBD2|TRBJ2-1|16|TRBV10-3
CAISLIAGSSYNEQFF
TGTGCCATCAGCCTAATAGCGGGGAGCTCCTACAATGAGCAGTTCTTC
>.|TRBD2|TRBJ2-1|15|TRBV5-4
CASSLGSGTTNEQFF
TGTGCCAGCAGCTTGGGAAGCGGGACTACCAATGAGCAGTTCTTC
>many|.|TRBJ1-2|15|TRBV12-3/TRBV12-4
CASSPTMGAGYGYTF
TGTGCCAGCAGTCCAACCATGGGGGCTGGCTATGGCTACACCTTC
>.|TRBD1|TRBJ2-3|15|TRBV6-1
CASSEAGTVGDTQYF
TGTGCCAGCAGTGAAGCGGGGACAGTAGGGGATACGCAGTATTTT
>many|.|TRBJ2-3|13|TRBV7-2
CASSMNFGDTQYF
TGTGCCAGCAGCATGAACTTTGGAGATACGCAGTATTTT
>.|.|TRBJ2-1|17|TRBV4-1
CASRKQDRSAFYNEQFF
TGCGCCAGCAGGAAACAGGATCGAAGCGCTTTTTACAATGAGCAGTTCTTC
>many|.|TRBJ1-2|16|TRBV7-8
CASSLSLAQGLYGYTF
TGTGCCAGCAGCTTAAGCTTAGCGCAAGGACTCTATGGCTACACCTTC
>few|.|TRBJ2-5|11|TRBV19
CASSILQTQYF
TGTGCCAGTAGTATCTTACAGACCCAGTACTTC